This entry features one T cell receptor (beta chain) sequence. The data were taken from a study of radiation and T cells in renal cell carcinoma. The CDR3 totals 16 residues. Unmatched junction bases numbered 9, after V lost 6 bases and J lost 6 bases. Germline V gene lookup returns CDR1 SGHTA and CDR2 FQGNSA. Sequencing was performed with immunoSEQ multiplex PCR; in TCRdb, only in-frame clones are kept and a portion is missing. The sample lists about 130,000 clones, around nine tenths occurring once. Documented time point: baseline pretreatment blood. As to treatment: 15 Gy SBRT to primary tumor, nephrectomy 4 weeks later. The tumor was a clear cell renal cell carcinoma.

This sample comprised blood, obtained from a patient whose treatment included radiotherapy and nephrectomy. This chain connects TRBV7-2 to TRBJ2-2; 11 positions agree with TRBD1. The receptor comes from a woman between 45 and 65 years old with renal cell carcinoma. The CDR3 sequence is CASSYGQGAKPGELFF. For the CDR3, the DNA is TGTGCCAGCAGTTATGGACAGGGGGCTAAACCCGGGGAGCTGTTTTTT.